Reported below is one TCR beta chain. What antigen it recognizes has not been identified. CDR1 and CDR2 are read off the germline V gene as LGHNT and FRNRAP. Spanning cysteine to phenylalanine, the CDR3 consists of 17 amino acids. The DNA is not on file. These data come from a study of synovial regulatory T cells in juvenile arthritis (dated by TCRdb to the mid-2010s). Study-wide context: Among sequenced patients, a few were therapy-naive, one received methotrexate plus infliximab, several received methotrexate, and one had no treatment information. The study compared TCRbeta CDR3 repertoires of blood iaTreg cells, other blood Treg cells and synovial fluid Treg cells from matched patient samples. Effector T cell subsets were also sequenced in the study cohort for comparisons, but only blood and synovial fluid Treg cells are covered by the Treg dataset alone. TCR repertoire comparisons included Treg and Teff subsets from approximately eleven JIA patients with active disease.

Study-wide conclusions, independent of this receptor: Synovial Treg cells shared more CDR3 sequences with iaTreg cells than with other blood Treg cells, and Chao-Jaccard similarity confirmed that synovial Treg cells were more closely related to iaTreg cells. Compared with other blood Treg cells, blood iaTreg cells had lower TCR diversity, a finding consistent with antigen-driven expansion. iaTreg TCR repertoires were found to be largely private across patients and to partially overlap with synovial Teff and blood CPL repertoires.

TCR repertoires were obtained from roughly 11 juvenile idiopathic arthritis patients with active disease who had not reached inactive disease, of whom 3 were polyarticular and 8 were oligoarticular. The median age of the TCR-sequenced patients was more than 10 years (range roughly 2.4-25), and their median disease duration was about 7 years (range 0.2-19.1). The samples used for TCR repertoire analysis were collected at two centres in Italy. Peripheral blood mononuclear cells were isolated by Histopaque-1077 density gradient and cryopreserved in roughly 90% FCS with about 10% DMSO. Library construction relied on the immunoSEQ multiplex PCR assay. TCRbeta CDR3 sequencing was performed by Adaptive Biotechnologies. For the original study's pipeline: Repertoire similarity was assessed with the Chao-modified Jaccard index and with the median clonotype overlap from 200 random subsamples of equal sample size. The similarity analyses were run on either productive nucleotide sequences or amino acid sequences translated in silico. Repertoires were compared using hierarchical clustering with single linkage and t-SNE, both based on Chao-modified Jaccard distances. Repertoire diversity was quantified with the Renyi index, after sample size normalisation, across a range of alpha values. The immuneACCESS repertoire file appears here via TCRdb, limited to in-frame rearrangements. These files lack a portion of the clones; in checked studies, under half of the deficit traces to unresolved V genes, and the cause of the others is not known. Clone size and V and J calls were adopted from that table, with D and trimming inferred from the DNA. The sample table holds roughly 10,000 clones. Of the sample, around 0.7% falls within the top ten clones.

This sequence uses TRBV12-5 and TRBJ1-4; TCRdb gives TRBD1 as the D gene, but with no DNA this cannot be confirmed. This receptor was identified in a donor aged 2-30 years with juvenile idiopathic arthritis. Source material: Treg cells from blood. This sample's cell subset or site label indicates: remaining (HLA-DR-negative) circulating blood Treg cells. CDR3 loop: CASGPPGQGSFREKLFF.